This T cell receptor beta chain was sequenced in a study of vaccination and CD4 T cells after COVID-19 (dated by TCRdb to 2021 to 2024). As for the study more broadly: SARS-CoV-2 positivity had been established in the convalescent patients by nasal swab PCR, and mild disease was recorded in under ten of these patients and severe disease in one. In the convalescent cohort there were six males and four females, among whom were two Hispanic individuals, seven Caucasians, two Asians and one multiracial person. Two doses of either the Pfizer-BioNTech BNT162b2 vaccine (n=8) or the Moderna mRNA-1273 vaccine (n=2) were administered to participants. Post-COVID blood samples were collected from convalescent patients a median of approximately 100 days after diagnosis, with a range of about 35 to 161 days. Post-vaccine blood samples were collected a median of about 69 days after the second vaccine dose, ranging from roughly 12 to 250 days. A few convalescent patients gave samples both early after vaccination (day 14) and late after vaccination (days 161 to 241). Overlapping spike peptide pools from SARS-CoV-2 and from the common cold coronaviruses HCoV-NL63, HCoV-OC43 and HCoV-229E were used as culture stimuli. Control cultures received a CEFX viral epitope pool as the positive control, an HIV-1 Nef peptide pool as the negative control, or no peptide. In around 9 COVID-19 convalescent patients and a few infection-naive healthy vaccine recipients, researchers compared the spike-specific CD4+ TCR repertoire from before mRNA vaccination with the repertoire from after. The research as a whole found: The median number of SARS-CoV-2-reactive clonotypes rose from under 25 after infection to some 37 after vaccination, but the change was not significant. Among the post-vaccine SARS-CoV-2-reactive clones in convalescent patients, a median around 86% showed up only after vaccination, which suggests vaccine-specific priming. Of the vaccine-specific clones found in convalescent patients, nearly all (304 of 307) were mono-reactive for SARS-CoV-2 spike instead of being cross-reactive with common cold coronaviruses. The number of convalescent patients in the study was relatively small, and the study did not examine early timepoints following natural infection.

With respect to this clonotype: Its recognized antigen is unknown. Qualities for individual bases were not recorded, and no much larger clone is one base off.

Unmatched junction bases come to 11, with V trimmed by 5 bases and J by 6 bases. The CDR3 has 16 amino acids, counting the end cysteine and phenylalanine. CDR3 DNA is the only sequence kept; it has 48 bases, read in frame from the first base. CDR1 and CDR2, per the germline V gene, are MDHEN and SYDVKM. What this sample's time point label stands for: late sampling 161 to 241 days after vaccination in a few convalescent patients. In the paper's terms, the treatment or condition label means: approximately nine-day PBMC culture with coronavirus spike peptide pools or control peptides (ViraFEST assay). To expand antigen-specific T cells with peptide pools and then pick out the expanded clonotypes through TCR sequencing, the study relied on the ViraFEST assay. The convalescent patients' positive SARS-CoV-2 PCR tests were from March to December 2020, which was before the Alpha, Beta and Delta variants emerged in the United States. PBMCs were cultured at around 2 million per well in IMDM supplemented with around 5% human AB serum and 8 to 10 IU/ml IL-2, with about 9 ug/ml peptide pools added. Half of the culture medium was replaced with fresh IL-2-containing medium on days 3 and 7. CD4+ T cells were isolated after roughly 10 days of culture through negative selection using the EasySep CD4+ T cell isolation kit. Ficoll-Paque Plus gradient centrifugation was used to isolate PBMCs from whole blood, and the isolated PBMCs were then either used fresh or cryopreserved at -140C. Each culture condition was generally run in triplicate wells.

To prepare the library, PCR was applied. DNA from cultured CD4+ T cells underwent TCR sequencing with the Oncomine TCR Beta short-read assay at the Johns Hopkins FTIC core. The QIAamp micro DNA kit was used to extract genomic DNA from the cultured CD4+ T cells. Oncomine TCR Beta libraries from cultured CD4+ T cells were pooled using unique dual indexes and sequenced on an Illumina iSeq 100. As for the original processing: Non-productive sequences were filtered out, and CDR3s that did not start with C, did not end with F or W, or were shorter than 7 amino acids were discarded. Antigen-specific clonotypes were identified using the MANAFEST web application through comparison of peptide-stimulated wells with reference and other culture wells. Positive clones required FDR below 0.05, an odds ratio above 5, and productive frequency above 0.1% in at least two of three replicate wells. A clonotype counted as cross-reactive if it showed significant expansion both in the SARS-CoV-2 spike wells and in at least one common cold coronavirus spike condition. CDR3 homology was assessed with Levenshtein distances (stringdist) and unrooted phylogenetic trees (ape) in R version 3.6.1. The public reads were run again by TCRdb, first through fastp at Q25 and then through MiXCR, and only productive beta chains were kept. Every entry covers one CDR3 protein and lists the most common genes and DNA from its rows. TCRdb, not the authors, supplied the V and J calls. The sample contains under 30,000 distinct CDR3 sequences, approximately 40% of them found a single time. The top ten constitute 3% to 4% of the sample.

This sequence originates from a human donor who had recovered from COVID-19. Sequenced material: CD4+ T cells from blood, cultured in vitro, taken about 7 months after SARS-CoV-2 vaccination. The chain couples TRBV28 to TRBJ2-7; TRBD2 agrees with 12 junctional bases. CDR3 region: CASSIASGRAWLEQYF. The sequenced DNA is TGTGCCAGCAGTATAGCTAGCGGGAGGGCCTGGCTCGAGCAGTACTTC. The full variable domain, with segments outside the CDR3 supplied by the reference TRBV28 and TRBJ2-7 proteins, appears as DVKVTQSSRYLVKRTGEKVFLECVQDMDHENMFWYRQDPGLGLRLIYFSYDVKMKEKGDIPEGYSVSREKKERFSLILESASTNQTSMYLCASSIASGRAWLEQYFGPGTRLTVT.